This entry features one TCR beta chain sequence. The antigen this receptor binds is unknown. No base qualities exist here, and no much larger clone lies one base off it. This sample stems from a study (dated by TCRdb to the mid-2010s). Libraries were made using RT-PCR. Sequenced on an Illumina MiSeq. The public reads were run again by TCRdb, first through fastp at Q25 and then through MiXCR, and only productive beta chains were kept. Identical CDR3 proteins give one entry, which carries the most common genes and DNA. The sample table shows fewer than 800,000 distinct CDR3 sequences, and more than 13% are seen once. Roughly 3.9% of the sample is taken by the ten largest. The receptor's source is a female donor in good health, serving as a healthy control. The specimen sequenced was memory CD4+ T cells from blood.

CDR3 region: CASSLERHVVGGTNEQFF. Read as DNA, the sequence is TGTGCCAGCAGCTTAGAGAGGCACGTAGTTGGGGGTACCAATGAGCAGTTCTTC. The V and J segments used are TRBV7-6 and TRBJ2-1; the D gene is perhaps TRBD1 or TRBD2, as each covers 5 bases. The CDR3, cysteine through phenylalanine, is 18 amino acids long. Left in the record is the CDR3 DNA by itself, 54 bases read in frame from the first base. The germline ends are 22 bases apart after V is trimmed by 1 base and J by 6 bases. Per the germline V gene, SGHVS is the CDR1 and FNYEAQ is the CDR2.